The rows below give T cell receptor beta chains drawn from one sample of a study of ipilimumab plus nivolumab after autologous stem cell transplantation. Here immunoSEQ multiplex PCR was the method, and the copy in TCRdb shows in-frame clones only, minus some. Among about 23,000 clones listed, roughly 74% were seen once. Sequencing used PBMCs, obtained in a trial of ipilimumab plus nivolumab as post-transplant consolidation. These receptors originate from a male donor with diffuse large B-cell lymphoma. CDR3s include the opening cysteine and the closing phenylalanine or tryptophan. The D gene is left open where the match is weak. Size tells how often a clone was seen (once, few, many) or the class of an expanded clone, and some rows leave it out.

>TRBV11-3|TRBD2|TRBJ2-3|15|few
CASSSGLAGGDTQYF
TGTGCCAGCAGCTCCGGACTAGCGGGAGGGGATACGCAGTATTTT
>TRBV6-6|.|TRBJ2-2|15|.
CASSYLDTTTGELFF
TGTGCCAGCAGTTACCTGGACACCACCACCGGGGAGCTGTTTTTT
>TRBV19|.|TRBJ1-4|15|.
CASSYNSATNEKLFF
TGTGCCAGTAGTTACAACAGCGCAACTAATGAAAAACTGTTTTTT
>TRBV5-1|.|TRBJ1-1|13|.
CASSSPGNTEAFF
TGCGCCAGCAGCTCCCCGGGGAACACTGAAGCTTTCTTT
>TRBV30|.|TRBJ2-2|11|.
CAWSDTGELFF
TGTGCCTGGAGCGACACCGGGGAGCTGTTTTTT
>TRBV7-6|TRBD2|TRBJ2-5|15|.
CASSLAGGHQETQYF
TGTGCCAGCAGCTTAGCGGGAGGGCACCAAGAGACCCAGTACTTC
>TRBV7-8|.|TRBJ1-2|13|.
CASSLLRSSGYTF
TGTGCCAGCAGCTTACTGCGGAGCAGTGGCTACACCTTC
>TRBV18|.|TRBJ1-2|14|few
CASSSGVEGYGYTF
TGTGCCAGCTCAAGTGGGGTAGAAGGCTATGGCTACACCTTC
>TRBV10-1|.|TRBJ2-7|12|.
CASNRTAYEQYF
TGCGCCAGCAACCGGACAGCTTACGAGCAGTACTTC
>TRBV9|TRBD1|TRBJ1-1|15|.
CASSGAGTANTEAFF
TGTGCCAGCAGCGGCGCCGGGACAGCAAACACTGAAGCTTTCTTT
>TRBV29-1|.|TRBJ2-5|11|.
CSVGLQETQYF
TGCAGCGTTGGACTACAAGAGACCCAGTACTTC
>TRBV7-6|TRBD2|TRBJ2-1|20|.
CASSLVGPSGGPSSYNEQFF
TGTGCCAGCAGCTTGGTGGGACCTAGCGGGGGCCCGAGCTCCTACAATGAGCAGTTCTTC